The present TCR beta chain was sequenced within a study of OX40 agonist ivuxolimab in advanced cancers. General observations from the study: Clonal expansion was seen in CD4+ and CD8+ blood T cells by week 6 at 0.1 to 3.0 mg/kg.

Clones were read by immunoSEQ multiplex PCR, and TCRdb kept only the in-frame ones, dropping some. The table includes tens of thousands of clones, roughly 82% detected once. The V and J ends lost 0 bases and 6 bases, in that order; junction bases with no gene match: 8. The CDR3 consists of 16 residues. The germline V gene has CDR1 LGHNA and CDR2 YSLEER. This clone was recorded once. No antigen is known for it. This receptor was identified in an adult with an advanced solid tumor such as melanoma, head and neck, liver or kidney cancer. This rearrangement joins TRBV4-3 to TRBJ2-1; 7 positions agree with TRBD1. The material was CD4+ or CD8+ T cells sorted from blood, obtained in a trial of the OX40 agonist ivuxolimab. Here the CDR3 reads CASSQDPRQGFNEQFF. The CDR3 region has the DNA TGCGCCAGCAGCCAAGATCCGAGACAGGGATTCAATGAGCAGTTCTTC.